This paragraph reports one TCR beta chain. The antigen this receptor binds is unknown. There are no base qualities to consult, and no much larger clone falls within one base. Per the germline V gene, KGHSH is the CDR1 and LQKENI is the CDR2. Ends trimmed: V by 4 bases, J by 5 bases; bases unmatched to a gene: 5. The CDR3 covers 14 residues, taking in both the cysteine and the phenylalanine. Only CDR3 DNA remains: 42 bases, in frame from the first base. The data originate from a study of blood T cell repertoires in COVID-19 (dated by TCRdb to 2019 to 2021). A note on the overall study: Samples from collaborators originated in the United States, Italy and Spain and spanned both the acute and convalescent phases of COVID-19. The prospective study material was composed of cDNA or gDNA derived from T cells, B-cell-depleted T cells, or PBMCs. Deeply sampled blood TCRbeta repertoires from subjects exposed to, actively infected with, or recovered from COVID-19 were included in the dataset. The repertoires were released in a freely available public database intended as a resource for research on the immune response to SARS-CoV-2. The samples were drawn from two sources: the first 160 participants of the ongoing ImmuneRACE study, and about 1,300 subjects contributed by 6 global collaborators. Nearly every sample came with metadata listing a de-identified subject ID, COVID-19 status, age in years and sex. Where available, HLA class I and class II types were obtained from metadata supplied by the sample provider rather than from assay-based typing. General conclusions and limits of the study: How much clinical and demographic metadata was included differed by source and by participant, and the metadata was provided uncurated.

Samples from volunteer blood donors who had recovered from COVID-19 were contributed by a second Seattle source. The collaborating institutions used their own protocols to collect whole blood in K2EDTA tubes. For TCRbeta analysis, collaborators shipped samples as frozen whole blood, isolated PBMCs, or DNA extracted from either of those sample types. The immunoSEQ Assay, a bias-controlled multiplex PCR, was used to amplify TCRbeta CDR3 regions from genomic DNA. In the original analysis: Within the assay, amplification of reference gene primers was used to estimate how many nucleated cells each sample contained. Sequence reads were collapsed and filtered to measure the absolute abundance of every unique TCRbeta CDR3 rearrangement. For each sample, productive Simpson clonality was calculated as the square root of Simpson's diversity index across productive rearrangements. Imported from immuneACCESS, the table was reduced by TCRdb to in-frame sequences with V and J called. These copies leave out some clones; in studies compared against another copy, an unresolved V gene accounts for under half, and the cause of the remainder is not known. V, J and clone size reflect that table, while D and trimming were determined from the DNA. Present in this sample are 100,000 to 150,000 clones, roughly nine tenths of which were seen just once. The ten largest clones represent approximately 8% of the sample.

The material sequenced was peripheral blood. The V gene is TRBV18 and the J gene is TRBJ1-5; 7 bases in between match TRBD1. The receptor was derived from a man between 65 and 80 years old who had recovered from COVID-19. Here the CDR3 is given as CASSRQGEDQPQHF. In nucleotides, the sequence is TGTGCCAGCTCACGACAGGGAGAGGATCAGCCCCAGCATTTT.